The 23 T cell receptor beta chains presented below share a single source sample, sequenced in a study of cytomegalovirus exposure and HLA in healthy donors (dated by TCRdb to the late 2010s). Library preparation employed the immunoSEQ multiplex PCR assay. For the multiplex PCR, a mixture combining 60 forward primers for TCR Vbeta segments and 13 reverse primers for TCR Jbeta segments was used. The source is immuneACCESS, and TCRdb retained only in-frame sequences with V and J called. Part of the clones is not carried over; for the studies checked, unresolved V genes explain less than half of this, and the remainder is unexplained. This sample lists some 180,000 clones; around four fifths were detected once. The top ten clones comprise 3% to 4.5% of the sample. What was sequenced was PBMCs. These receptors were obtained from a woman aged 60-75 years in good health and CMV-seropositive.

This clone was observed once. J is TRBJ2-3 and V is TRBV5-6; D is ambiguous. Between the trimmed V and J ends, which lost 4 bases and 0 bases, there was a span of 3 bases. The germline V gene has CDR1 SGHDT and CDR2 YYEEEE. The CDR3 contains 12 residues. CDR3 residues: CASSPSTDTQYF. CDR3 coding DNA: TGTGCCAGCAGCCCAAGCACAGATACGCAGTATTTT.

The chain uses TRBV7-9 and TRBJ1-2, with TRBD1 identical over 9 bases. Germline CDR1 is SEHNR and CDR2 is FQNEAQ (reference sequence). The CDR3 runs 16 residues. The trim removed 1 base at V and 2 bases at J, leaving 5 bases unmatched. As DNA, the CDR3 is TGTGCCAGCAGCTTAGAAACCGGGACAGGGAACTATGGCTACACCTTC. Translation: CASSLETGTGNYGYTF. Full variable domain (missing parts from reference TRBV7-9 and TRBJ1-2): DTGVSQNPRHKITKRGQNVTFRCDPISEHNRLYWYRQTLGQGPEFLTYFQNEAQLEKSRLLSDRFSAERPKGSFSTLEIQRTEQGDSAMYLCASSLETGTGNYGYTFGSGTRLTVV.

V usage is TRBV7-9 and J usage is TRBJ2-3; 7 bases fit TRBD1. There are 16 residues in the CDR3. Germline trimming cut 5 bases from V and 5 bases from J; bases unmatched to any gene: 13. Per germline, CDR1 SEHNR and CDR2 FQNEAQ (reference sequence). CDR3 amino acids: CASSPKGTELGDTQYF. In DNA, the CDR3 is TGTGCCAGCAGCCCGAAGGGGACAGAACTGGGAGATACGCAGTATTTT.

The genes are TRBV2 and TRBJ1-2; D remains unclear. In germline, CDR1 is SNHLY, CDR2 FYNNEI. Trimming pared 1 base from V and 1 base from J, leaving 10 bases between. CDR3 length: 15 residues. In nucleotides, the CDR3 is TGTGCCAGCAGTGAAGGGAGGGCGAATAACTATGGCTACACCTTC. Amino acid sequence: CASSEGRANNYGYTF. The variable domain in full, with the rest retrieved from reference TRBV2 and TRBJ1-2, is EPEVTQTPSHQVTQMGQEVILRCVPISNHLYFYWYRQILGQKVEFLVSFYNNEISEKSEIFDDQFSVERPDGSNFTLKIRSTKLEDSAMYFCASSEGRANNYGYTFGSGTRLTVV.

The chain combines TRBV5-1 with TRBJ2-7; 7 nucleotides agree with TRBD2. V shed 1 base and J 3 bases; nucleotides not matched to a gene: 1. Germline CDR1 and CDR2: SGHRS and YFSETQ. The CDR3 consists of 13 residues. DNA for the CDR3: TGCGCCAGCAGCTTGCTAGCGGACTACGAGCAGTACTTC. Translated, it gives CASSLLADYEQYF.

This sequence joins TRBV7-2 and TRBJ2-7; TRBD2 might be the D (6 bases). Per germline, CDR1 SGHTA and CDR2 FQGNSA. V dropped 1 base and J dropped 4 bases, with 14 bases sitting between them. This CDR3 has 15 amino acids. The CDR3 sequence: CASSLGRALLYEQYF. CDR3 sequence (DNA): TGTGCCAGCAGCTTAGGGAGGGCCCTTCTTTACGAGCAGTACTTC.

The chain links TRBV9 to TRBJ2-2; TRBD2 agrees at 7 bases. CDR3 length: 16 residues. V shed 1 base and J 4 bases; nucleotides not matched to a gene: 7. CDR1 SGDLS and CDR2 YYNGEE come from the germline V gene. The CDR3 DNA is TGTGCCAGCAGCGTATCCAGCGGGACGGTCACCGGGGAGCTGTTTTTT. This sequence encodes CASSVSSGTVTGELFF.

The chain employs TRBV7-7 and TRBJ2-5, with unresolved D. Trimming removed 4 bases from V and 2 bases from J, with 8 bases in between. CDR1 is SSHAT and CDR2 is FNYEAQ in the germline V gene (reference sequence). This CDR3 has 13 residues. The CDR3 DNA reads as TGTGCCAGCAGCTCGAGGCCGCAAGAGACCCAGTACTTC. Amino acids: CASSSRPQETQYF. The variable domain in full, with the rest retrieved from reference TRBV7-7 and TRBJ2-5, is GAGVSQSPRYKVTKRGQDVTLRCDPISSHATLYWYQQALGQGPEFLTYFNYEAQPDKSGLPSDRFSAERPEGSISTLTIQRTEQRDSAMYRCASSSRPQETQYFGPGTRLLVL.

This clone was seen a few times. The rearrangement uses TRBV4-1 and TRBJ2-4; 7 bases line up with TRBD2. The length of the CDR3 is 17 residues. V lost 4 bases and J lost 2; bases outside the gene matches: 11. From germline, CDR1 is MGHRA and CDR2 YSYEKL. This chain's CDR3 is CASSPDGAGDSKNIQYF. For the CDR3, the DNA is TGCGCCAGCAGCCCCGATGGTGCGGGAGACTCCAAAAACATTCAGTACTTC.

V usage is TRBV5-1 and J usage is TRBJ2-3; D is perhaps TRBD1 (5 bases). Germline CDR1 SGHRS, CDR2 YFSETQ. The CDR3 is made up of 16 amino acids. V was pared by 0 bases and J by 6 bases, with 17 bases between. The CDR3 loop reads CASSLVEPGLGDTQYF. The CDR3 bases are TGCGCCAGCAGCTTGGTAGAGCCAGGGTTAGGGGATACGCAGTATTTT.

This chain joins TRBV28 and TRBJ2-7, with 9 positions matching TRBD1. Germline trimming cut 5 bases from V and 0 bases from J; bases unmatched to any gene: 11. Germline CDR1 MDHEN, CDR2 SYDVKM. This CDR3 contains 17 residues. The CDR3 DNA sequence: TGTGCCAGCAGTCCTTTTTCTGGGACAGGGACCTCCTACGAGCAGTACTTC. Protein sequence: CASSPFSGTGTSYEQYF.

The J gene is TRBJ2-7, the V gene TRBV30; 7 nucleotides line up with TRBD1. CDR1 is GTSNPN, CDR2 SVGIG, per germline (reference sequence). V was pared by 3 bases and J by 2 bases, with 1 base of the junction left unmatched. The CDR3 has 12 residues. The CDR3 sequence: CAWRGQTYEQYF. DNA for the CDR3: TGTGCCTGGAGGGGACAGACCTACGAGCAGTACTTC.

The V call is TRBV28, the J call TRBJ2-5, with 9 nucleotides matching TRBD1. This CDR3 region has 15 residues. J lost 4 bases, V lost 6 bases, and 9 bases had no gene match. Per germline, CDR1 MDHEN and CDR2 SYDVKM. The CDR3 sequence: CASRKRTGVGETQYF. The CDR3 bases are TGTGCCAGCAGAAAACGGACAGGGGTTGGAGAGACCCAGTACTTC.

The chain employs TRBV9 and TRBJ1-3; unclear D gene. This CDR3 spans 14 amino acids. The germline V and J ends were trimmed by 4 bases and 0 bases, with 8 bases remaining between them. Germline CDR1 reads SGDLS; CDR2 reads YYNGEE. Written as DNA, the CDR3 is TGTGCCAGCAGCCCAGTAAGCTCTGGAAACACCATATATTTT. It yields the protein CASSPVSSGNTIYF.

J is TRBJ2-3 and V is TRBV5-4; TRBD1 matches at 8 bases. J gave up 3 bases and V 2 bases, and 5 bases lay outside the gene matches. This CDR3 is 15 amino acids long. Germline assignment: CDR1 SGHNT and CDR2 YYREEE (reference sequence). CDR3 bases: TGTGCCAGCAGCTTTTCCAGGGGGCGGACAGATACGCAGTATTTT. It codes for CASSFSRGRTDTQYF.

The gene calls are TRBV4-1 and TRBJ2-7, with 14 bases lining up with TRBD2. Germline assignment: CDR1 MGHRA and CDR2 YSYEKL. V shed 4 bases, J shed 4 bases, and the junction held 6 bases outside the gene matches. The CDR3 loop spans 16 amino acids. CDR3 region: CASSLGLAGGTYEQYF. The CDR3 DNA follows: TGCGCCAGCAGCCTAGGACTAGCGGGAGGAACTTACGAGCAGTACTTC.

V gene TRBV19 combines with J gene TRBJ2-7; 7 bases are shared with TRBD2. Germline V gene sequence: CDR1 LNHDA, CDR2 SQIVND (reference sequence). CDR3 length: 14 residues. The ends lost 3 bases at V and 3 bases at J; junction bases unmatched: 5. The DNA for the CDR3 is TGTGCCAGTAGTATGACGGGCGGGAGCTACGAGCAGTACTTC. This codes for CASSMTGGSYEQYF. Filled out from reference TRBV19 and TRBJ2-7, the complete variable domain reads DGGITQSPKYLFRKEGQNVTLSCEQNLNHDAMYWYRQDPGQGLRLIYYSQIVNDFQKGDIAEGYSVSREKKESFPLTVTSAQKNPTAFYLCASSMTGGSYEQYFGPGTRLTVT.

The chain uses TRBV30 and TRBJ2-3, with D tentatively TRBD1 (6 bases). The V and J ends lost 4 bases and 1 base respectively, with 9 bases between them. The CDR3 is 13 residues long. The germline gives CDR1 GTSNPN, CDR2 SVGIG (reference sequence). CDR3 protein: CAWNRDRTDTQYF. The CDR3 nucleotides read TGTGCCTGGAACAGGGATCGCACAGATACGCAGTATTTT.

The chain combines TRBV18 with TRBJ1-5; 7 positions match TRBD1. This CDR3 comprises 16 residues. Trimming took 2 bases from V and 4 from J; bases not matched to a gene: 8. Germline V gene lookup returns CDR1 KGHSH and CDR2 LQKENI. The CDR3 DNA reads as TGTGCCAGCTCACCAAGTGAGGGGGCAAGAAATCAGCCCCAGCATTTT. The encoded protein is CASSPSEGARNQPQHF.

As DNA, the CDR3 is TGTGCCAGCAGGCCCACAGGGGCGCGTAATGAAAAACTGTTTTTT. It yields the protein CASRPTGARNEKLFF. The chain couples TRBV28 to TRBJ1-4; 7 nucleotides match TRBD1. In germline, CDR1 is MDHEN, CDR2 SYDVKM. V shed 6 bases and J 4 bases; nucleotides not matched to a gene: 8. This CDR3 comprises 15 residues.

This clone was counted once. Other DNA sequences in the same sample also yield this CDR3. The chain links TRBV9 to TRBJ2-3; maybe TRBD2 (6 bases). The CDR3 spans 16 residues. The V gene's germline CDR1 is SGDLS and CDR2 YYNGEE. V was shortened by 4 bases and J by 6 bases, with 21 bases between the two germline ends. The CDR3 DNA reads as TGTGCCAGCAGCTCCGTAGGAGGGGAGGCGGGGGATACGCAGTATTTT. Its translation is CASSSVGGEAGDTQYF.

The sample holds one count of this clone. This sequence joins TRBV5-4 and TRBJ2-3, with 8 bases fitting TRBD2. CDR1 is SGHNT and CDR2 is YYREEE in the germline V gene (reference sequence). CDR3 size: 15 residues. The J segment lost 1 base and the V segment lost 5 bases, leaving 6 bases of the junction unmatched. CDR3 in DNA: TGTGCCAGCAGGCCAGCGGGGGCCCGCACAGATACGCAGTATTTT. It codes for CASRPAGARTDTQYF.

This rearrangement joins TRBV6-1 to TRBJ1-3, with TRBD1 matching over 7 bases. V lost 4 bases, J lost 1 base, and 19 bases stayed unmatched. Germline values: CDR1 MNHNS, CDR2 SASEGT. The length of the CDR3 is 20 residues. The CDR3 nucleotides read TGTGCCAGCAGTGCAAAGACAGGGAGGCTTCTCTACTTTTCTGGAAACACCATATATTTT. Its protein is CASSAKTGRLLYFSGNTIYF.